This T cell receptor (beta chain) was captured by sequencing in a study of blood T cells in healthy people across ages. Each sample used at least 6 million PBMCs. Combining a sample-barcoded 5' primer with a J-beta primer mix, a second PCR ran for roughly 7 to 12 cycles. TCRdb re-called the 5' RACE reads through MiXCR, storing one row per CDR3 protein. The sample has under 2 million distinct CDR3 sequences, 30% to 35% seen once. This CDR3 spans 18 amino acids. Trimming took 0 bases from V and 5 from J; bases not matched to a gene: 11. In germline, CDR1 is LGHDT, CDR2 YNNKEL (reference sequence). The chain employs TRBV3-1 and TRBJ2-2; 8 nucleotides align to TRBD2. Sequenced sample: blood. This clonotype originated in a woman aged 25 to 39 in good health. Written as DNA, the CDR3 is TGTGCCAGCAGCCAAGAAGGACCAGCGGGGGAGAGAACCGGGGAGCTGTTTTTT. Amino acid sequence: CASSQEGPAGERTGELFF. Supplemented by reference TRBV3-1 and TRBJ2-2, the full variable domain reads DTAVSQTPKYLVTQMGNDKSIKCEQNLGHDTMYWYKQDSKKFLKIMFSYNNKELIINETVPNRFSPKSPDKAHLNLHINSLELGDSAVYFCASSQEGPAGERTGELFFGEGSRLTVL.